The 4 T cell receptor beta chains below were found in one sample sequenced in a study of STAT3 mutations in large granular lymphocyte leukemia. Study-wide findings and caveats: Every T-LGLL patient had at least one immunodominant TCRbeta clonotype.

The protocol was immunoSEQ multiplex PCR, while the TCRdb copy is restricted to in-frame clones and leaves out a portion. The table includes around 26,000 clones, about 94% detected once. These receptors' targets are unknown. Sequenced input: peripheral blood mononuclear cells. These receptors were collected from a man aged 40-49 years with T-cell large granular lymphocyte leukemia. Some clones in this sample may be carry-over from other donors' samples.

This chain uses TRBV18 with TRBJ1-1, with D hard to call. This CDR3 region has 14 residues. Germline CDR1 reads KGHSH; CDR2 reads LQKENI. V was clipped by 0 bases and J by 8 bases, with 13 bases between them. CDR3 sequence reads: CASSPPYRETEAFF. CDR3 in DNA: TGTGCCAGCTCACCACCTTACCGAGAGACAGAAGCTTTCTTT.

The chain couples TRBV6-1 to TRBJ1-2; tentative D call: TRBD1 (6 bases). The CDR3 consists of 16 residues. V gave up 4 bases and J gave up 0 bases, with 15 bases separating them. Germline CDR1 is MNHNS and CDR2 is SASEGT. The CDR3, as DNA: TGTGCCAGCAGTGTACAGGGACGAATTGCTAACTATGGCTACACCTTC. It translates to CASSVQGRIANYGYTF.

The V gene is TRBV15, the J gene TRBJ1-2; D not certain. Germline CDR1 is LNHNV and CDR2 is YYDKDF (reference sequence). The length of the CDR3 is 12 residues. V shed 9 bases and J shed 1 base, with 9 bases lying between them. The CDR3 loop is CATSGVNYGYTF. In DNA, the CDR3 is TGTGCCACTAGCGGGGTTAACTATGGCTACACCTTC.

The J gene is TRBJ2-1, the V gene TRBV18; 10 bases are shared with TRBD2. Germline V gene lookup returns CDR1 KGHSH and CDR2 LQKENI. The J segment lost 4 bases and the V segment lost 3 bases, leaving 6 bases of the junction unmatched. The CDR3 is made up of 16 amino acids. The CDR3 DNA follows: TGTGCCAGCTCACCTGACCGGACTAGCGGATACAATGAGCAGTTCTTC. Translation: CASSPDRTSGYNEQFF.